This T cell receptor beta chain was observed in a study of blood T cell repertoires in COVID-19. The CDR3 covers 15 residues. With V trimmed by 7 bases and J by 6 bases, 9 bases remained unmatched. From germline, CDR1 is SGHTA and CDR2 FQGNSA. Methods used by the authors: Estimation of nucleated cell counts relied on the amplification of reference gene primers. Sequenced by immunoSEQ multiplex PCR; TCRdb stores in-frame clones only, minus some. The V and J calls and clone size come from that table; D and trimming were worked out from the DNA. The sample includes 210,000 or so clones, about 86% of them seen just once. This clone appeared a few times.

V is TRBV7-2 and J is TRBJ2-2, with 9 bases fitting TRBD1. The specimen was PBMCs or T cells enriched from blood (not recorded which). The origin of this receptor is a woman in her forties or fifties with acute COVID-19. The CDR3 here is CASTLTGGNSGELFF. CDR3 in DNA: TGTGCCAGCACCCTTACAGGGGGCAATTCCGGGGAGCTGTTTTTT.